This TCR beta chain was captured in a study of cytotoxic CD8 clonotypes in ibrutinib-treated CLL. For the study at large: There were about 11 relapsed/refractory patients and some 15 treatment-naive patients, and around 17 were IGHV unmutated. Average yields of about 260,000 productive templates and about 97,000 productive rearrangements characterized the samples. Whole-study results and caveats: Public clonotypes proved infrequent, and on treatment they shrank or remained steady.

From cryopreserved PBMCs came 1.5 to 2.5 micrograms of genomic DNA used for TCR beta libraries. This clone was observed a few times. What it recognizes is unknown. Germline V gene data show CDR1 as SGHRS and CDR2 as YFSETQ. The CDR3 is 18 amino acids. J lost 0 bases, V lost 0 bases, and 7 bases had no gene match. TCRdb's table, derived via immunoSEQ multiplex PCR, lists solely in-frame clones and lacks some. This repertoire shows under 200,000 clones, about four fifths found once; its top ten account for roughly 1.9%. This chain joins TRBV5-1 and TRBJ1-3; TRBD1 matches at 9 bases. The sequencing used PBMCs, collected after 12 months of ibrutinib treatment. This clonotype originated in a human donor with chronic lymphocytic leukemia. CDR3 coding DNA: TGCGCCAGCAGCTTGGGGACAGGGGTTTTGGGCTCTGGAAACACCATATATTTT. Residues: CASSLGTGVLGSGNTIYF.